Sequencing of this T cell receptor beta chain was carried out in a study of T cells in Graves' hyperthyroidism and ophthalmopathy. Study observations and caveats: The model's output predicted ophthalmopathy at a median of 6.5 months prior to onset. A model built on 13 V-J features separated ophthalmopathy from stable hyperthyroidism.

Amplification of TCR beta CDR3 regions was performed using RNA transcripts as template. HTBI primers were employed in a first-round RT-PCR of the TCR CDR3. Each CDR3 protein is one row after TCRdb ran MiXCR on the multiplex PCR reads. The sample has roughly 720,000 distinct CDR3 sequences, about 18% seen once. In the case of this clonotype: What it binds is unknown.

V was pared by 6 bases and J by 4 bases, with 8 bases of the junction left unmatched. The V gene's germline CDR1 is SGHDN and CDR2 FVKESK. The CDR3 totals 15 residues. The sequencing input was blood. The clonotype originates from a man over 45 with Graves' hyperthyroidism. The V call is TRBV14, the J call TRBJ2-1; 8 bases are shared with TRBD2. The DNA of the CDR3 is TGTGCCAGCAGAAGAGCGGGAGTACCATACAATGAGCAGTTCTTC. Its protein is CASRRAGVPYNEQFF. Together with reference TRBV14 and TRBJ2-1, the CDR3 gives the full variable domain: EAGVTQFPSHSVIEKGQTVTLRCDPISGHDNLYWYRRVMGKEIKFLLHFVKESKQDESGMPNNRFLAERTGGTYSTLKVQPAELEDSGVYFCASRRAGVPYNEQFFGPGTRLTVL.